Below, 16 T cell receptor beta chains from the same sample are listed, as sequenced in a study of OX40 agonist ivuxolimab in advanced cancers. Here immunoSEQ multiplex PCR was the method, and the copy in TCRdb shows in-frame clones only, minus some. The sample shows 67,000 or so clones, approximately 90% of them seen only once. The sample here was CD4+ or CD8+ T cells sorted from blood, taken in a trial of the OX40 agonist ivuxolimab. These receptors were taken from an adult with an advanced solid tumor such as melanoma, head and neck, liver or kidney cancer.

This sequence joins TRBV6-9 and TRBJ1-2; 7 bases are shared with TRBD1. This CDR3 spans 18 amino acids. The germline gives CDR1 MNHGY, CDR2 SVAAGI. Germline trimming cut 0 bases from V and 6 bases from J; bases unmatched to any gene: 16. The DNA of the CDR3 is TGTGCCAGCAGTTATTCTCCCCTGGACAGGAATACCTATGATGGCTACACCTTC. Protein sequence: CASSYSPLDRNTYDGYTF.

The CDR3 is CASRSSAGELFF. DNA for the CDR3: TGTGCCAGCAGGTCTAGTGCCGGGGAGCTGTTTTTT. The chain carries TRBV6-5 and TRBJ2-2, with no clear D. There are 12 residues in the CDR3. Trimming took off 6 bases at V and 6 bases at J, with 8 bases between the two ends. Germline CDR1 is MNHEY and CDR2 is SVGAGI.

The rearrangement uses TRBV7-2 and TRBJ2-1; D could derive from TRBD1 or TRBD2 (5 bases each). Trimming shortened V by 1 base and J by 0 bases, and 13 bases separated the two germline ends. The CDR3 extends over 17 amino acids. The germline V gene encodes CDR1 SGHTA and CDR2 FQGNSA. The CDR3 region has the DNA TGTGCCAGCAGCTTAGATCGAGGGGCTAGCTCCTACAATGAGCAGTTCTTC. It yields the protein CASSLDRGASSYNEQFF.

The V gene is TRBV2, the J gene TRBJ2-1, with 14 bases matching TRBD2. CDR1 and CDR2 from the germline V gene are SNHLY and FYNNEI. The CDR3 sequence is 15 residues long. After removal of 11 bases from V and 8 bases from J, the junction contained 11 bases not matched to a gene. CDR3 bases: TGTGCCCTCAAGGCGACTAGCGGGGGGGCCGATGAGCAGTTCTTC. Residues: CALKATSGGADEQFF. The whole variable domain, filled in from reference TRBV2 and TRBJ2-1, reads EPEVTQTPSHQVTQMGQEVILRCVPISNHLYFYWYRQILGQKVEFLVSFYNNEISEKSEIFDDQFSVERPDGSNFTLKIRSTKLEDSAMYFCALKATSGGADEQFFGPGTRLTVL.

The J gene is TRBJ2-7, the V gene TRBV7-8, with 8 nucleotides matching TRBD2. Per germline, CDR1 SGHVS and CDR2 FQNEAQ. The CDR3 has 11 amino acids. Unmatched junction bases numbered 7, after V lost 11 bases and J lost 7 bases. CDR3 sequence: CAVATGGEQYF. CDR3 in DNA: TGTGCCGTCGCCACGGGAGGGGAGCAGTACTTC.

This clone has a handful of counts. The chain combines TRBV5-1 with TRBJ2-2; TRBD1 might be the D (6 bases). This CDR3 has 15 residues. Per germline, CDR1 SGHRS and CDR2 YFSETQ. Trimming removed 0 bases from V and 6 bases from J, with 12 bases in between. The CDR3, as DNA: TGCGCCAGCAGCTTGGGGGGGCGCCTCCCCGGGGAGCTGTTTTTT. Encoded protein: CASSLGGRLPGELFF.

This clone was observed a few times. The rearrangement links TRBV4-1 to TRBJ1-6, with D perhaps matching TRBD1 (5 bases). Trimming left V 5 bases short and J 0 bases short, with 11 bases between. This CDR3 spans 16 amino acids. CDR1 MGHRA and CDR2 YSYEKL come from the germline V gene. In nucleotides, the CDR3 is TGCGCCAGCAGCTCCGGGGGGGACTCCTATAATTCACCCCTCCACTTT. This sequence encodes CASSSGGDSYNSPLHF.

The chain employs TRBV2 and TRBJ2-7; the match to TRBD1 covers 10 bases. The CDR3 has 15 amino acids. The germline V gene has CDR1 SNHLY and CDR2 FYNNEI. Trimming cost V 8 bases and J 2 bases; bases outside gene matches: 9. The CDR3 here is CASGGWDRGPYEQYF. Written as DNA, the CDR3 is TGTGCCAGCGGAGGATGGGACAGGGGACCCTACGAGCAGTACTTC.

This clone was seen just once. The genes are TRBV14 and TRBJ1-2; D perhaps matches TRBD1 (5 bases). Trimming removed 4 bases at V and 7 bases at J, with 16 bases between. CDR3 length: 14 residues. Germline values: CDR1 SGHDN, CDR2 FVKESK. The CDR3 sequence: CASSLRPVRGGYTF. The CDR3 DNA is TGTGCCAGCAGCCTTCGCCCGGTTAGGGGTGGCTACACCTTC.

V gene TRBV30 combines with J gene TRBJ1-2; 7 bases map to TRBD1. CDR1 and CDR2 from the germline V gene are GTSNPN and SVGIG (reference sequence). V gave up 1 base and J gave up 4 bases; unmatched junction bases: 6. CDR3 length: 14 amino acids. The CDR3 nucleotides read TGTGCCTGGAGTGGAGGGGGCTCTACCTATGGCTACACCTTC. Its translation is CAWSGGGSTYGYTF.

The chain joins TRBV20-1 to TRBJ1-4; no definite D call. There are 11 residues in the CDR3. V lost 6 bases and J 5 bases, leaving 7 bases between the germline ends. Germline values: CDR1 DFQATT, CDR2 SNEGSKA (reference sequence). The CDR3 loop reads CSAKKNEKLFF. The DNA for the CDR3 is TGCAGTGCAAAAAAGAATGAAAAACTGTTTTTT.

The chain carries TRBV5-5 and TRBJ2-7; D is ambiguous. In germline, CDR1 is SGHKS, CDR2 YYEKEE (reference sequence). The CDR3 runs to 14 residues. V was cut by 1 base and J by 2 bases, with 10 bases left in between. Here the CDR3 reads CASSLPGTTYEQYF. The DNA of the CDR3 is TGTGCCAGCAGCTTGCCAGGAACAACCTACGAGCAGTACTTC.

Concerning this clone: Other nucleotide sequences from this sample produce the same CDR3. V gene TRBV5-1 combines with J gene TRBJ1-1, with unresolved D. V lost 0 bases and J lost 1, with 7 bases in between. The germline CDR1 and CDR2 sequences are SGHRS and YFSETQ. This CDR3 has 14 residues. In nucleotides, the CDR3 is TGCGCCAGCAGCTTGGCCACAGCGAACACTGAAGCTTTCTTT. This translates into CASSLATANTEAFF.

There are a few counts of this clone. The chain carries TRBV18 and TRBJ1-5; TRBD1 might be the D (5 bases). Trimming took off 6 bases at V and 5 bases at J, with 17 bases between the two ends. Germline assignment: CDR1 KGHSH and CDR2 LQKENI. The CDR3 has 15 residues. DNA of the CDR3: TGTGCCAGCTCCAAGGGCCCCAGGGACCATCAGCCCCAGCATTTT. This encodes CASSKGPRDHQPQHF.

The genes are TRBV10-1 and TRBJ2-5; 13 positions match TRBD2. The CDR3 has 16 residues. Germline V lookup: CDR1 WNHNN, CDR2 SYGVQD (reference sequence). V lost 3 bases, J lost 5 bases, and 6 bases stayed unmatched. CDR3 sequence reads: CASSETSGGAGETQYF. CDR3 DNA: TGCGCCAGCAGTGAAACTAGCGGGGGGGCCGGGGAGACCCAGTACTTC.

The CDR3 is CASSHGTDTDTQYF. Here the CDR3 DNA reads TGCGCCAGCAGCCACGGGACAGACACAGATACGCAGTATTTT. The chain joins TRBV5-1 to TRBJ2-3, with TRBD1 identical over 7 bases. The CDR3 length is 14 residues. CDR1 and CDR2 (germline): SGHRS, YFSETQ. With V trimmed by 4 bases and J by 2 bases, 4 bases remained unmatched.